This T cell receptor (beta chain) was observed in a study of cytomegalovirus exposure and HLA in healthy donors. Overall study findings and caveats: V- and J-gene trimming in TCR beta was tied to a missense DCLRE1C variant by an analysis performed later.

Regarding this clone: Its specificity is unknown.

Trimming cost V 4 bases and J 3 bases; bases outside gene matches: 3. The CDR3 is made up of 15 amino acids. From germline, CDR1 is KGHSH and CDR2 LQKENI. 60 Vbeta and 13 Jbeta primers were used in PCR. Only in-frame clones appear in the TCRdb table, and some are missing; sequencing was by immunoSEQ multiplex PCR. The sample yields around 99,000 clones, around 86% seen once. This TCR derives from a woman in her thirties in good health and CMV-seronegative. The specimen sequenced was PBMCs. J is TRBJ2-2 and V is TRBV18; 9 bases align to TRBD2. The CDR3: CASSRASGDTGELFF. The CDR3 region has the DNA TGTGCCAGCTCACGTGCTAGCGGGGACACCGGGGAGCTGTTTTTT.